The 14 T cell receptor beta chains given below trace back to one sample, sequenced in a study of beta chain features in type 1 diabetes. Reverse transcribing all isolated RNA meant expressed TCRB transcripts were sequenced. The data were produced by immunoSEQ multiplex PCR, yet TCRdb's version contains in-frame clones alone and is incomplete. The table records around 200,000 clones, about 13% of them present only once. Material for sequencing was central memory CD4+ T cells from blood. These receptors were collected from a woman between 18 and 29 years old in good health.

This clone was counted only a few times. The chain couples TRBV18 to TRBJ1-2; TRBD1 matches 12 bases. Germline CDR1 reads KGHSH; CDR2 reads LQKENI. V lost 6 bases to trimming and J lost 6 bases; unmatched junction nucleotides: 5. CDR3 length equals 14 residues. In nucleotides, the CDR3 is TGTGCCAGCTCGGAGGGACAGGGGGCGGATGGCTACACCTTC. The encoded protein is CASSEGQGADGYTF.

V usage is TRBV30 and J usage is TRBJ1-2, with a tentative D call TRBD1 (5 bases). The germline V gene encodes CDR1 GTSNPN and CDR2 SVGIG (reference sequence). The V end was cut by 2 bases, the J end by 7 bases, with 14 bases between. The CDR3 is 13 amino acids. CDR3 nucleotide sequence: TGTGCCTGGAGTCCACGATCAGGGTTTGGCTACACCTTC. Its translation: CAWSPRSGFGYTF.

The CDR3: CSGRGGSTDTQYF. CDR3 DNA: TGCAGCGGCAGGGGCGGGAGCACAGATACGCAGTATTTT. The chain is built from TRBV29-1 and TRBJ2-3, with D tentatively TRBD1 (6 bases). There are 13 residues in the CDR3. V was pared by 7 bases and J by 0 bases, with 11 bases between. The germline V gene encodes CDR1 SQVTM and CDR2 ANQGSEA.

The rearrangement links TRBV2 to TRBJ2-1; 13 bases are a match to TRBD2. This CDR3 spans 16 amino acids. V shed 5 bases, J shed 10 bases, and the junction held 11 bases outside the gene matches. The germline V gene encodes CDR1 SNHLY and CDR2 FYNNEI. The CDR3 here is CASSRTSGSGKIEQFF. CDR3 nucleotides: TGTGCCAGCAGTCGGACTAGCGGGAGTGGAAAGATCGAGCAGTTCTTC.

This clone has just a few counts. This chain uses TRBV11-1 with TRBJ2-1, with unresolved D. Trimming removed 5 bases at V and 0 bases at J, with 11 bases between. Germline assignment: CDR1 SGHAT and CDR2 FQDESV (reference sequence). The CDR3 is 15 residues long. CDR3: CASSPTITSYNEQFF. CDR3 bases: TGTGCCAGCAGCCCCACTATCACCTCCTACAATGAGCAGTTCTTC.

This clone was counted only a few times. V and J are TRBV29-1 and TRBJ1-3; 7 positions agree with TRBD1. Trimming removed 7 bases from V and 4 bases from J; junction bases left unmatched: 7. The CDR3 sequence is 13 residues long. Germline CDR1 SQVTM, CDR2 ANQGSEA. Written as DNA, the CDR3 is TGCAGCGGACGACAGGGAGCGGGAAACACCATATATTTT. Encoded protein: CSGRQGAGNTIYF.

The V and J genes are TRBV6-5 and TRBJ1-2, with 8 positions matching TRBD1. From germline, CDR1 is MNHEY and CDR2 SVGAGI. The CDR3 sequence is 14 residues long. Trimming cost V 5 bases and J 4 bases; bases outside gene matches: 6. The DNA for the CDR3 is TGTGCCAGCAGTCAAGGACAGGGAGGCTATGGCTACACCTTC. Amino acid sequence: CASSQGQGGYGYTF.

The chain recombines TRBV6-4 with TRBJ2-2; no clear D. V lost 5 bases to trimming and J lost 0 bases, with 7 bases between them. CDR1 and CDR2 (germline): MRHNA, SNTAGT. The CDR3 contains 14 residues. The CDR3 bases are TGTGCCAGCAGTCAACAAGCGAACACCGGGGAGCTGTTTTTT. Residues: CASSQQANTGELFF.

The chain couples TRBV7-8 to TRBJ2-4, with 9 positions matching TRBD2. V was clipped by 3 bases and J by 7 bases; unmatched bases: 4. Germline CDR1 is SGHVS and CDR2 is FQNEAQ. There are 14 residues in the CDR3. This CDR3 reads CASSLTSGRNIQYF. CDR3 coding DNA: TGTGCCAGCAGCTTGACTAGCGGCCGGAACATTCAGTACTTC.

The V gene is TRBV28, the J gene TRBJ2-7; 8 bases match TRBD1. V was clipped by 2 bases and J by 3 bases; unmatched bases: 3. Germline CDR1 MDHEN, CDR2 SYDVKM. CDR3 length: 14 amino acids. The CDR3 reads CASSLTDRDYEQYF. CDR3 DNA: TGTGCCAGCAGTTTAACGGACAGGGACTACGAGCAGTACTTC.

The chain couples TRBV27 to TRBJ2-1, with 13 nucleotides matching TRBD2. The CDR3 has 14 amino acids. J gave up 7 bases and V 5 bases, and 2 bases lay outside the gene matches. Germline assignment: CDR1 MNHEY and CDR2 SMNVEV (reference sequence). CDR3 sequence (DNA): TGTGCCAGCAGTGGGGGACTAGCGGGAAATGAGCAGTTCTTC. Amino acids: CASSGGLAGNEQFF.

A few counts support this clone. The V call is TRBV29-1, the J call TRBJ2-3; D is uncertain. Trimming removed 4 bases from V and 6 bases from J, with 14 bases in between. Germline V lookup: CDR1 SQVTM, CDR2 ANQGSEA. CDR3 length: 13 amino acids. CDR3: CSVGATFGDTQYF. DNA of the CDR3: TGCAGCGTTGGGGCTACTTTTGGGGATACGCAGTATTTT.

This clone showed up just a few times. This chain uses TRBV7-9 with TRBJ2-4, with 10 bases fitting TRBD2. The CDR3 runs 18 residues. V shed 5 bases and J 8 bases; nucleotides not matched to a gene: 18. Looked up from germline, CDR1 is SEHNR and CDR2 is FQNEAQ (reference sequence). The CDR3 sequence is CASSHLRTSGSEGDIQYF. The CDR3 DNA sequence: TGTGCCAGCAGCCACCTAAGGACTAGCGGAAGCGAGGGAGACATTCAGTACTTC.

This clone was seen a handful of times. The chain recombines TRBV5-1 with TRBJ1-2; 7 bases match TRBD1. The germline V gene has CDR1 SGHRS and CDR2 YFSETQ. The J segment lost 8 bases and the V segment lost 4 bases, leaving 14 bases of the junction unmatched. The CDR3 has 15 residues. Written as DNA, the CDR3 is TGCGCCAGCAGCGTACCCCTTTTTACAGGGGACGGCTACACCTTC. Amino acids: CASSVPLFTGDGYTF.